This T cell receptor (beta chain) was obtained from a study of shared clonotypes between healthy human individuals. For the study at large: The plates for each donor numbered three CD4 naive, three CD4 memory, two CD8 naive and one CD8 memory. General study results and limits: Compared with memory subsets, naive subsets generally had larger estimated richness.

As defined, naive CD8 cells were CD45RO-negative and positively selected for CCR7, with terminally differentiated effector memory CD45RA+ cells excluded. The healthy adult donors were HIV-negative and reported no recent acute infections or vaccinations. Authors' data handling: In the immunoSEQ data, sequences were junction-only and lacked quality scores, so filtering differed. The protocol was immunoSEQ multiplex PCR, while the TCRdb copy is restricted to in-frame clones and leaves out a portion. V and J calls plus clone size are reproduced from that table; the DNA served to infer D and trimming. The sample carries about 1.9 million clones, roughly 95% recorded once. Details on this clone: Its target is unknown.

Germline CDR1 SGDLS, CDR2 YYNGEE. The CDR3 extends over 19 amino acids. Losses at the gene ends were 3 bases for V and 2 bases for J; bases not matched to a gene: 15. The clonotype comes from a man younger than 35 in good health. Some clones in this sample may be carry-over from other donors' samples. Material: naive CD8+ T cells from PBMCs. The V call is TRBV9, the J call TRBJ2-1; TRBD2 matches at 9 bases. Written as DNA, the CDR3 is TGTGCCAGCAGCGCCCCAATAGCGGGGGCCTTGAAGGCCTACAATGAGCAGTTCTTC. This sequence encodes CASSAPIAGALKAYNEQFF.